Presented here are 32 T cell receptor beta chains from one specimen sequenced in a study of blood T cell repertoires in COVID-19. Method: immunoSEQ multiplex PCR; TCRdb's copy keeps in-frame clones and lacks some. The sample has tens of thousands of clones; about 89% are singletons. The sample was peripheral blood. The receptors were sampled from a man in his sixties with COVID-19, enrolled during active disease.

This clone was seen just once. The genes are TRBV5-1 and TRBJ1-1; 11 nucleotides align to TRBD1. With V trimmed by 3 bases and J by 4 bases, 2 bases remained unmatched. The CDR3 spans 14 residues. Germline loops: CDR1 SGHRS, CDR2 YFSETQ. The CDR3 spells CASSSGTGGTEAFF. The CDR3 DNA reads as TGCGCCAGCAGCTCCGGGACAGGGGGCACTGAAGCTTTCTTT. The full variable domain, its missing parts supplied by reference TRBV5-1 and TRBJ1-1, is KAGVTQTPRYLIKTRGQQVTLSCSPISGHRSVSWYQQTPGQGLQFLFEYFSETQRNKGNFPGRFSGRQFSNSRSEMNVSTLELGDSALYLCASSSGTGGTEAFFGQGTRLTVV.

CDR3 sequence reads: CASRQGARTEAFF. CDR3 coding DNA: TGCGCCAGCCGACAGGGGGCGCGAACTGAAGCTTTCTTT. The V and J genes are TRBV10-1 and TRBJ1-1; TRBD1 matches 10 bases. This CDR3 region has 13 residues. Trimming took 8 bases from V and 5 from J; bases not matched to a gene: 5. From germline, CDR1 is WNHNN and CDR2 SYGVQD (reference sequence).

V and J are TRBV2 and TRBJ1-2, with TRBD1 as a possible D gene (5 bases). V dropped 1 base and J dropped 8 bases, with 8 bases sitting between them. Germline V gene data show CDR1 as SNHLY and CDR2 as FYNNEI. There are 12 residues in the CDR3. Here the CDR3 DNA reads TGTGCCAGCAGTGAAGAGGGGATCGGCTACACCTTC. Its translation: CASSEEGIGYTF. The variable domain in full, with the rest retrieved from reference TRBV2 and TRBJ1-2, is EPEVTQTPSHQVTQMGQEVILRCVPISNHLYFYWYRQILGQKVEFLVSFYNNEISEKSEIFDDQFSVERPDGSNFTLKIRSTKLEDSAMYFCASSEEGIGYTFGSGTRLTVV.

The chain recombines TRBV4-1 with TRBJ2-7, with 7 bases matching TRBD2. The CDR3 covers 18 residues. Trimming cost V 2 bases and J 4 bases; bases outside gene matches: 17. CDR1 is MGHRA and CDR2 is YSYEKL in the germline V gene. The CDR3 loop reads CASSQYPSVGGSSYEQYF. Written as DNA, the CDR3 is TGCGCCAGCAGCCAATACCCTTCCGTGGGAGGGTCTTCGTACGAGCAGTACTTC.

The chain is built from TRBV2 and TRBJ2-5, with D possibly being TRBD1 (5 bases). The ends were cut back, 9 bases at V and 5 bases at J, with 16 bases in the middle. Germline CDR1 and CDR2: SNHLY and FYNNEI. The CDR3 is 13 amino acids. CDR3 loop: CASEGEPGETQYF. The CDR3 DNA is TGTGCCAGTGAAGGGGAACCCGGGGAGACCCAGTACTTC.

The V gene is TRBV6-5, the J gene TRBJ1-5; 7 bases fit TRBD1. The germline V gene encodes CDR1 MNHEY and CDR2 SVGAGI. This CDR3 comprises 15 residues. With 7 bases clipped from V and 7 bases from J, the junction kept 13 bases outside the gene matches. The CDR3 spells CASTVDRLGLQPQHF. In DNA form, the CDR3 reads TGTGCCAGCACGGTGGACAGGTTAGGGTTACAGCCCCAGCATTTT.

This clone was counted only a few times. In DNA form, the CDR3 reads TGTGCCAGCAGTGACGGCGGGAGGGACACAGATACGCAGTATTTT. This codes for CASSDGGRDTDTQYF. V usage is TRBV6-4 and J usage is TRBJ2-3, with 9 bases that match TRBD2. The V gene end was trimmed by 2 bases and the J gene end by 2 bases; junction bases not matched to a gene: 2. Germline CDR1 and CDR2: MRHNA and SNTAGT. The CDR3 loop spans 15 amino acids.

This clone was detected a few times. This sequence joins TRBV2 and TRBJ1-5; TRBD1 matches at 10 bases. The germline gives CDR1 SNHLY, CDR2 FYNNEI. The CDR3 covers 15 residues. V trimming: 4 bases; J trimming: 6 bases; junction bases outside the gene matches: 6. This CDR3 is CASSAGQGMGQPQHF. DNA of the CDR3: TGTGCCAGCAGTGCGGGACAGGGGATGGGTCAGCCCCAGCATTTT. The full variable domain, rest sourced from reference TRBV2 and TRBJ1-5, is EPEVTQTPSHQVTQMGQEVILRCVPISNHLYFYWYRQILGQKVEFLVSFYNNEISEKSEIFDDQFSVERPDGSNFTLKIRSTKLEDSAMYFCASSAGQGMGQPQHFGDGTRLSIL.

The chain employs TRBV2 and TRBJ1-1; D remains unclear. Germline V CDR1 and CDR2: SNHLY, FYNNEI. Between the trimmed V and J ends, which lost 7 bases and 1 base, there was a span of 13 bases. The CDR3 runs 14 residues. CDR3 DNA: TGTGCCAGCAAGAGGAACCGGGGGAACACTGAAGCTTTCTTT. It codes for CASKRNRGNTEAFF. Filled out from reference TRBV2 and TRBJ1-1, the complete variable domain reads EPEVTQTPSHQVTQMGQEVILRCVPISNHLYFYWYRQILGQKVEFLVSFYNNEISEKSEIFDDQFSVERPDGSNFTLKIRSTKLEDSAMYFCASKRNRGNTEAFFGQGTRLTVV.

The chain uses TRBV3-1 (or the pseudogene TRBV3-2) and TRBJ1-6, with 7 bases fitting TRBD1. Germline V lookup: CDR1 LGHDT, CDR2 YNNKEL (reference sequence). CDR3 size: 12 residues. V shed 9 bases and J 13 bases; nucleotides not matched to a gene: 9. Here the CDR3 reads CASALGGNPLHF. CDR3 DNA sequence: TGTGCCAGTGCTTTAGGGGGCAATCCCCTCCACTTT.

The CDR3 DNA reads TGTGCCAGCAGTCCATTAGCGGGAGGGCATCGCGAGCAGTACTTC. It is translated as CASSPLAGGHREQYF. The chain couples TRBV28 to TRBJ2-7; 11 nucleotides line up with TRBD2. J lost 6 bases, V lost 5 bases, and 9 bases had no gene match. Germline values: CDR1 MDHEN, CDR2 SYDVKM. This CDR3 region has 15 residues.

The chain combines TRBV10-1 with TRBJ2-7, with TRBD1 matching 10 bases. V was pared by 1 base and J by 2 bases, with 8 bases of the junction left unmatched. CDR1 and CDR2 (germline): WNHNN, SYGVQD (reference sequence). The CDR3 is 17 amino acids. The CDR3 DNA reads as TGCGCCAGCAGTGAGTTCCCCGGGACAGGGGACCCCTACGAGCAGTACTTC. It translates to CASSEFPGTGDPYEQYF.

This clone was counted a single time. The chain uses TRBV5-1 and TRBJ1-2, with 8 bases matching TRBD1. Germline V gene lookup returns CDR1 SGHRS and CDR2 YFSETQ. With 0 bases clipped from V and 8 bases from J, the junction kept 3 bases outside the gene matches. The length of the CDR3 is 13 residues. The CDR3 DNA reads TGCGCCAGCAGCTTGGATACAGGGGGAGGCTACACCTTC. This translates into CASSLDTGGGYTF.

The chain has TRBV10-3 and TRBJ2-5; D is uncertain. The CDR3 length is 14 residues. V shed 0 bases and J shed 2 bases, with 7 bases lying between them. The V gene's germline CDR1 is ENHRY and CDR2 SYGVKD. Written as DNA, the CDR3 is TGTGCCATCAGTGAGTCAACCACACAAGAGACCCAGTACTTC. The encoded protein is CAISESTTQETQYF.

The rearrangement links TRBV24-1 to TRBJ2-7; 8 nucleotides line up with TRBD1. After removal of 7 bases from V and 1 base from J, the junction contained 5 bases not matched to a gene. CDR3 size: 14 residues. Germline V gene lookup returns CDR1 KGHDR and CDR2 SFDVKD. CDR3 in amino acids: CATRKGQDSYEQYF. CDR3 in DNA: TGTGCCACCAGAAAGGGACAGGATTCCTACGAGCAGTACTTC.

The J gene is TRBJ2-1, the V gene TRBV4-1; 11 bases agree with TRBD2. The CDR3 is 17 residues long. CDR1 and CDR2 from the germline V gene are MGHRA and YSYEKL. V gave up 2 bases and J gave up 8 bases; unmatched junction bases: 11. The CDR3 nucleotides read TGCGCCAGCAGCCAACTCCGACTAGCGGGGAGTGGGGATGAGCAGTTCTTC. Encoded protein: CASSQLRLAGSGDEQFF.

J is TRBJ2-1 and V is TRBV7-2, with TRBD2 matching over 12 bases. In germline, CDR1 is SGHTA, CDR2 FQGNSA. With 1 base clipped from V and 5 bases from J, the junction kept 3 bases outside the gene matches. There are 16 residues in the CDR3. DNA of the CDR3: TGTGCCAGCAGCTTAGTGAGGACTAGCGGGGACAATGAGCAGTTCTTC. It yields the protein CASSLVRTSGDNEQFF.

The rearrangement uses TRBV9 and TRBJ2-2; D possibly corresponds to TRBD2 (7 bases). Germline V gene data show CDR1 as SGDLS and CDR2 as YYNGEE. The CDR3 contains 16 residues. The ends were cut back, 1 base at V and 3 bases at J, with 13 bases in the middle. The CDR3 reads CASSVLGGVDTGELFF. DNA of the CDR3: TGTGCCAGCAGCGTACTAGGGGGGGTCGACACCGGGGAGCTGTTTTTT.

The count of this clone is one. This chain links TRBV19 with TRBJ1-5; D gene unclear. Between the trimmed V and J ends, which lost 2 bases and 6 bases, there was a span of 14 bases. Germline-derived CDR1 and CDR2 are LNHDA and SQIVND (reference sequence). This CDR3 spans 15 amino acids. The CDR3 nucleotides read TGTGCCAGTAGTATAAGGGTGGACTCTGGTCAGCCCCAGCATTTT. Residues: CASSIRVDSGQPQHF.

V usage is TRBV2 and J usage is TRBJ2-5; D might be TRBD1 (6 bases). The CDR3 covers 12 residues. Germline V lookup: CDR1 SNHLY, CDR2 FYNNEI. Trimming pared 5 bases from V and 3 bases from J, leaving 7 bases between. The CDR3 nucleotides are TGTGCCAGCAGTCGACAGGAAGAGACCCAGTACTTC. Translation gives CASSRQEETQYF.

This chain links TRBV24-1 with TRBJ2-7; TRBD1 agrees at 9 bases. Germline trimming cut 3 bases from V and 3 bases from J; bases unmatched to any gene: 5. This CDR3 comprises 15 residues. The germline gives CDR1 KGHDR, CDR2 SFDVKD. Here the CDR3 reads CATSDAGTGHYEQYF. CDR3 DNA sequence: TGTGCCACCAGTGATGCCGGGACAGGGCACTACGAGCAGTACTTC.

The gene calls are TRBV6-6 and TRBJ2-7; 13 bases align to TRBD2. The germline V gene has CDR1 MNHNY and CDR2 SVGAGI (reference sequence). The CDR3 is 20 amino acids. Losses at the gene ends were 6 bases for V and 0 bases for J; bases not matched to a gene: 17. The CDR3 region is CASSLPVGLAGVWDSYEQYF. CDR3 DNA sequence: TGTGCCAGCAGCCTTCCGGTCGGACTAGCGGGAGTATGGGACTCCTACGAGCAGTACTTC.

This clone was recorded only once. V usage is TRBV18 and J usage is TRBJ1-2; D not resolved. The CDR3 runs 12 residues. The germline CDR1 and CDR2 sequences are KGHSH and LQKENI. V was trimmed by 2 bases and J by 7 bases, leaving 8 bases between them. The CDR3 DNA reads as TGTGCCAGCTCACCAGACATGGGTGGCTACACCTTC. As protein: CASSPDMGGYTF.

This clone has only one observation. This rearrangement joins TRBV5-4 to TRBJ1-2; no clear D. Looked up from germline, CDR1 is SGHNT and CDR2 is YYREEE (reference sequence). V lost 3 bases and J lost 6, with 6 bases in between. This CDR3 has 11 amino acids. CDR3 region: CASSSGNGYTF. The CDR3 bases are TGTGCCAGCAGCTCCGGGAATGGCTACACCTTC.

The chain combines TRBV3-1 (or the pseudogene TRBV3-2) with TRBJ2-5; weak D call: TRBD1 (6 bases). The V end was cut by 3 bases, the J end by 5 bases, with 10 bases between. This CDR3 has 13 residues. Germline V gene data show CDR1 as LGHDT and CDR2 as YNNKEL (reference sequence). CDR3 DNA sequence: TGTGCCAGCAGCCAGGGGGCGAGGGAGACCCAGTACTTC. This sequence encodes CASSQGARETQYF.

CDR3 coding DNA: TGTGCCAGCAGCCAGGGACAGGGTGGGAATGAGCAGTTCTTC. Protein: CASSQGQGGNEQFF. V usage is TRBV5-4 and J usage is TRBJ2-1, with TRBD1 identical over 9 bases. CDR3 length: 14 amino acids. Per germline, CDR1 SGHNT and CDR2 YYREEE (reference sequence). The V segment lost 4 bases and the J segment 7 bases; nucleotides outside the gene matches: 6.

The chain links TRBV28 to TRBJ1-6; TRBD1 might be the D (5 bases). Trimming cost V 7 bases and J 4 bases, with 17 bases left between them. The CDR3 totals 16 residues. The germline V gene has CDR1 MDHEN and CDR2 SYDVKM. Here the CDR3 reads CASNPGGVGYNSPLHF. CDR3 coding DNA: TGTGCCAGCAACCCGGGAGGGGTGGGTTATAATTCACCCCTCCACTTT.

CDR3: CASREEGDEQFF. In DNA form, the CDR3 reads TGTGCCAGCAGAGAAGAGGGCGATGAGCAGTTCTTC. The chain couples TRBV11-2 to TRBJ2-1, with D perhaps matching TRBD2 (5 bases). CDR3 length: 12 amino acids. V was shortened by 6 bases and J by 8 bases, with 11 bases between the two germline ends. CDR1 is SGHAT and CDR2 is FQNNGV in the germline V gene.

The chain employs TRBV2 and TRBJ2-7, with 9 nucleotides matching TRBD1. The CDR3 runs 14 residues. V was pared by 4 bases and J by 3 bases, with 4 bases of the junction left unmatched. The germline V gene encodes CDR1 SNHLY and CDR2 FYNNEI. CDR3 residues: CASSGPGQGYEQYF. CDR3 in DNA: TGTGCCAGCAGTGGGCCGGGACAGGGCTACGAGCAGTACTTC.

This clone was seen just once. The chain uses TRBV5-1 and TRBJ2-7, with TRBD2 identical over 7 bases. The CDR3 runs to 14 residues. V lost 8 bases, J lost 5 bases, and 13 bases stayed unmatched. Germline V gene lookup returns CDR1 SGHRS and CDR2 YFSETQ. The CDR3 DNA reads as TGCGCCAGTCAATCCGAGACTAGCTGGGACGAGCAGTACTTC. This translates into CASQSETSWDEQYF.

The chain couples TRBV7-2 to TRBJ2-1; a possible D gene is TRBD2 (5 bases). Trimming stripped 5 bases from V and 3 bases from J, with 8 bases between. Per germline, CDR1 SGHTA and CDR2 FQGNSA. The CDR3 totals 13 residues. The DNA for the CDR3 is TGTGCCAGCAGCCGCGGACTCTACAATGAGCAGTTCTTC. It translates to CASSRGLYNEQFF.

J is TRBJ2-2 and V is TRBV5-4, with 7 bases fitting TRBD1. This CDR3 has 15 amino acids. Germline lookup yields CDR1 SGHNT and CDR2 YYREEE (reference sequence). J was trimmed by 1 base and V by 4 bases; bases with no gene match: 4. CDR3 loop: CASSARDRNTGELFF. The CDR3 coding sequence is TGTGCCAGCAGCGCCCGGGACAGGAACACCGGGGAGCTGTTTTTT.